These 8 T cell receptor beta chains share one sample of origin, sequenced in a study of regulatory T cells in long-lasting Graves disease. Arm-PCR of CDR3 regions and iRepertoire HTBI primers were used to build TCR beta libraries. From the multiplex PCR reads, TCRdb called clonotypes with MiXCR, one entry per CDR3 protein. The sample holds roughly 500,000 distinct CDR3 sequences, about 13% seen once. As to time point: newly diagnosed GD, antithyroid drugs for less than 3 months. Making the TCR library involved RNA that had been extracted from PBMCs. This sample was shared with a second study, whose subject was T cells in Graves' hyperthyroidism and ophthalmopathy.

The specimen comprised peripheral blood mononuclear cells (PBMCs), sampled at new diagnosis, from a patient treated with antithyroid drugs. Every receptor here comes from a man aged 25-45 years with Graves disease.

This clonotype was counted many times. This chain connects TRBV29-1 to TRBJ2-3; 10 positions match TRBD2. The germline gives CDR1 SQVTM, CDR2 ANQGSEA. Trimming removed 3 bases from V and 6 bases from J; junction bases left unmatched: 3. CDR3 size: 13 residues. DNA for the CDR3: TGCAGCGTTGACCTAGCGGGAGCGGATACGCAGTATTTT. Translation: CSVDLAGADTQYF.

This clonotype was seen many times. The CDR3 reads CASSRRLAESTDTQYF. CDR3 bases: TGTGCCAGCAGTAGACGACTAGCGGAGAGCACAGATACGCAGTATTTT. The chain carries TRBV2 and TRBJ2-3; 9 bases map to TRBD2. Germline-derived CDR1 and CDR2 are SNHLY and FYNNEI. This CDR3 comprises 16 residues. The junction had 6 bases not matched to a gene; V was cut back by 5 bases and J by 0 bases.

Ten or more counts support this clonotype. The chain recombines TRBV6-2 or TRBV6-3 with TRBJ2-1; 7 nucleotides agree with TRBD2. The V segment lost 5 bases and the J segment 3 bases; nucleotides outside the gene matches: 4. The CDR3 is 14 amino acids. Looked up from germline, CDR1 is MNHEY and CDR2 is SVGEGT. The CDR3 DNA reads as TGTGCCAGCAGTGAACTAGCGCACTACAATGAGCAGTTCTTC. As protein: CASSELAHYNEQFF.

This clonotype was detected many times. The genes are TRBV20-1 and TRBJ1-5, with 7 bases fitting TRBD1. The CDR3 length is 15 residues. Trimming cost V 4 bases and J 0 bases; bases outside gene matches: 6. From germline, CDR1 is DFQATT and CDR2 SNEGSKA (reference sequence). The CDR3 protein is CSATDRRDSNQPQHF. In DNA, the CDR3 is TGCAGTGCTACGGACAGGCGCGATAGCAATCAGCCCCAGCATTTT.

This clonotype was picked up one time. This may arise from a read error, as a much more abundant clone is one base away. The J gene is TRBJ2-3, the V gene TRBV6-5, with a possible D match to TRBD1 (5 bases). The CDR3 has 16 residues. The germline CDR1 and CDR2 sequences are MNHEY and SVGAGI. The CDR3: CAGSYSVGHSTDTQYF. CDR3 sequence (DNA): TGTGCCGGCAGTTACTCGGTAGGACACTCCACAGATACGCAGTATTTT.

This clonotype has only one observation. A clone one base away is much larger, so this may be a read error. CDR3 sequence (DNA): TGTGCCAGCAGCTTAGCGGGACTAGCGGGGGGGAGCACAGATACGCAGTATTTT. This sequence encodes CASSLAGLAGGSTDTQYF. This chain connects TRBV7-2 to TRBJ2-3; TRBD2 agrees at 16 bases. Germline trimming cut 0 bases from V and 0 bases from J; bases unmatched to any gene: 0. This CDR3 region has 18 residues. Germline lookup yields CDR1 SGHTA and CDR2 FQGNSA.

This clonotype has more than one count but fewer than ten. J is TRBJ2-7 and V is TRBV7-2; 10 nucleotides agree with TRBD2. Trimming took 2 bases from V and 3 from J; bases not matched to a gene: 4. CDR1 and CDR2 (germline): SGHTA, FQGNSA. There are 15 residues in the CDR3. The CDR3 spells CASSLLPSGSYEQYF. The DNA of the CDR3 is TGTGCCAGCAGCTTACTTCCTAGCGGGAGCTACGAGCAGTACTTC. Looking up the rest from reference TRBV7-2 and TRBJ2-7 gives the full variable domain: GAGVSQSPSNKVTEKGKDVELRCDPISGHTALYWYRQSLGQGLEFLIYFQGNSAPDKSGLPSDRFSAERTGGSVSTLTIQRTQQEDSAVYLCASSLLPSGSYEQYFGPGTRLTVT.

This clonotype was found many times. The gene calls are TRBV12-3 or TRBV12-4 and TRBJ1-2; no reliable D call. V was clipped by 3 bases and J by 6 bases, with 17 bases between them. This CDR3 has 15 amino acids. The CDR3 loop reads CASSFFRQTDHGYTF. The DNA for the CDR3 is TGTGCCAGCAGTTTCTTTCGGCAGACTGACCATGGCTACACCTTC.